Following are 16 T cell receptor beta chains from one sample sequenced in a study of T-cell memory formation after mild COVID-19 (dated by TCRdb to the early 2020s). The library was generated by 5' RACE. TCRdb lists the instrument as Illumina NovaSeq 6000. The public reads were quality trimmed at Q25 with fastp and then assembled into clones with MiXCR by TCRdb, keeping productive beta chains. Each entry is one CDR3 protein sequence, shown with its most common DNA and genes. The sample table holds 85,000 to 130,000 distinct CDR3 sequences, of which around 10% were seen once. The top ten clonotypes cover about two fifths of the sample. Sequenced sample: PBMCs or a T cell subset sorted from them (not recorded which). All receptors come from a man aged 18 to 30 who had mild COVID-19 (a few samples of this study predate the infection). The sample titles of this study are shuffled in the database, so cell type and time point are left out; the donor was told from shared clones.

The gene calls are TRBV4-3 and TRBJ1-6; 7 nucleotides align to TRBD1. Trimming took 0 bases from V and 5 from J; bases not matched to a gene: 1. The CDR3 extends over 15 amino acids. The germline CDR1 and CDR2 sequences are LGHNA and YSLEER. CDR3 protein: CASSQDQGDNSPLHF. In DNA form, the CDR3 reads TGCGCCAGCAGCCAAGATCAGGGGGATAATTCACCCCTCCACTTT.

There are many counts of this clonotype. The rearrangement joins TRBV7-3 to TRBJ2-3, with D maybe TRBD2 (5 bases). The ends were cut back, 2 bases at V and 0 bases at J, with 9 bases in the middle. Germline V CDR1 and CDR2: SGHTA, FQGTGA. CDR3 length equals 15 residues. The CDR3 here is CASSLLSGSTDTQYF. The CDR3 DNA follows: TGTGCCAGCAGCTTACTTTCGGGGAGCACAGATACGCAGTATTTT.

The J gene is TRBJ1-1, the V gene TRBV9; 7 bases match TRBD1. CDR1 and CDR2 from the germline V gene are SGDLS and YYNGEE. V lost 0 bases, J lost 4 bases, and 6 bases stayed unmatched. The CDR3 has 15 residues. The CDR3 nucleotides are TGTGCCAGCAGCGTAGGAGGGGGCCCTACCACTGAAGCTTTCTTT. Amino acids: CASSVGGGPTTEAFF.

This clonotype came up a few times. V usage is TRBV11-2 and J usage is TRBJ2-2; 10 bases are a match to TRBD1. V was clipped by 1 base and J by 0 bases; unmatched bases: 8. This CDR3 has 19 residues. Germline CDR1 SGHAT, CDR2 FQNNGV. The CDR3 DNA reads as TGTGCCAGCAGCTTAGGAGGGACAGGGGAGGTACCGAACACCGGGGAGCTGTTTTTT. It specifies CASSLGGTGEVPNTGELFF.

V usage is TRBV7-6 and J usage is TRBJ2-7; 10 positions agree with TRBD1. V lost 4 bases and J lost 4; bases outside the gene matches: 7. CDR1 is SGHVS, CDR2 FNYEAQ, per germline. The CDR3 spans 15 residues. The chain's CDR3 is CASSWRTGGGYEQYF. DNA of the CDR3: TGTGCCAGCAGCTGGCGGACAGGGGGAGGGTACGAGCAGTACTTC. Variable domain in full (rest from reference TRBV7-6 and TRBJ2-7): GAGVSQSPRYKVTKRGQDVALRCDPISGHVSLYWYRQALGQGPEFLTYFNYEAQQDKSGLPNDRFSAERPEGSISTLTIQRTEQRDSAMYRCASSWRTGGGYEQYFGPGTRLTVT.

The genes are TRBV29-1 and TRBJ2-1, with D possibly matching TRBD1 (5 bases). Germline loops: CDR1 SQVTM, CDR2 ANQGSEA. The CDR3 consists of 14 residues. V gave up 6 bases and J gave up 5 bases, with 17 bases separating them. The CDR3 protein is CSVAIYRLNNEQFF. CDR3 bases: TGCAGCGTCGCGATATACAGGCTCAACAATGAGCAGTTCTTC.

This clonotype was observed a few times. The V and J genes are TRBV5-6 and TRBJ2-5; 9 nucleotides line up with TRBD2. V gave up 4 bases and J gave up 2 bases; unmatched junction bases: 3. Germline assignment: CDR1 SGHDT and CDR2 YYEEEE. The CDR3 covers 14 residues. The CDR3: CASSMTSGQETQYF. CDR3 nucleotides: TGTGCCAGCAGCATGACTAGCGGACAAGAGACCCAGTACTTC.

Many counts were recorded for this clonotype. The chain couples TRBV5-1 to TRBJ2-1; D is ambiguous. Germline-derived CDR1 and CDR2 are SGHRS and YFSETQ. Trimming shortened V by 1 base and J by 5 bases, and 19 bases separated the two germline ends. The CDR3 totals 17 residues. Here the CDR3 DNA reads TGCGCCAGCAGCTTGCGGCGTAGGGCTCCCCCCCACAATGAGCAGTTCTTC. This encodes CASSLRRRAPPHNEQFF.

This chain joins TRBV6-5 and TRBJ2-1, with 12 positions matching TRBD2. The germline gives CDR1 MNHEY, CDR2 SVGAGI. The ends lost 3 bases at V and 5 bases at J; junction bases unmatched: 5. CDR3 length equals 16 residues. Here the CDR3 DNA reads TGTGCCAGCAGTTATCTAGCGGGGGGGCCGGACAATGAGCAGTTCTTC. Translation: CASSYLAGGPDNEQFF.

Written as DNA, the CDR3 is TGTGCCAGTTCCGCAGGGCAGGCGCCACGAGAGACCCAGTACTTC. This gives the protein CASSAGQAPRETQYF. This chain uses TRBV6-2 or TRBV6-3 with TRBJ2-5; D possibly corresponds to TRBD1 (5 bases). V lost 9 bases to trimming and J lost 4 bases, with 21 bases between them. In germline, CDR1 is MNHEY, CDR2 SVGEGT. The CDR3 is 15 amino acids.

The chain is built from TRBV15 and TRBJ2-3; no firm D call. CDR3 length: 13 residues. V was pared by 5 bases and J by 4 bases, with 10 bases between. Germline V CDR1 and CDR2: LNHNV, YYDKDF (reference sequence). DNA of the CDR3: TGTGCCACCAGCCCCAGGTCCCCAGATACGCAGTATTTT. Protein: CATSPRSPDTQYF. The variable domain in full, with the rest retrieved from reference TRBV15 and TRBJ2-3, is DAMVIQNPRYQVTQFGKPVTLSCSQTLNHNVMYWYQQKSSQAPKLLFHYYDKDFNNEADTPDNFQSRRPNTSFCFLDIRSPGLGDTAMYLCATSPRSPDTQYFGPGTRLTVL.

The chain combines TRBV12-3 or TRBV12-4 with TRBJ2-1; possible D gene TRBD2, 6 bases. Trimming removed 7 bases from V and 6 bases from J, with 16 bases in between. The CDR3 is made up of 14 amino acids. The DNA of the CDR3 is TGTGCCAGCATGTGGGGGGACCGCCCCAATGAGCAGTTCTTC. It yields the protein CASMWGDRPNEQFF.

CDR3 in amino acids: CASSQEGRANYGYTF. The CDR3 region has the DNA TGCGCCAGCAGCCAAGAAGGCAGGGCTAACTATGGCTACACCTTC. J is TRBJ1-2 and V is TRBV4-3; TRBD1 might be the D (5 bases). CDR1 and CDR2 from the germline V gene are LGHNA and YSLEER. The CDR3 consists of 15 residues. The ends were cut back, 0 bases at V and 0 bases at J, with 8 bases in the middle.

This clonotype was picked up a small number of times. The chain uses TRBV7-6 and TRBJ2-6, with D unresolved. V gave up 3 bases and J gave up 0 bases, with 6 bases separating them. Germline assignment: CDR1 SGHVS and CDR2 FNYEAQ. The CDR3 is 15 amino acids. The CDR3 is CASSLPLSGANVLTF. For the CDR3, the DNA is TGTGCCAGCAGCTTGCCGCTCTCTGGGGCCAACGTCCTGACTTTC. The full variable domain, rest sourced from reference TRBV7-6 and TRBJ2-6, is GAGVSQSPRYKVTKRGQDVALRCDPISGHVSLYWYRQALGQGPEFLTYFNYEAQQDKSGLPNDRFSAERPEGSISTLTIQRTEQRDSAMYRCASSLPLSGANVLTFGAGSRLTVL.

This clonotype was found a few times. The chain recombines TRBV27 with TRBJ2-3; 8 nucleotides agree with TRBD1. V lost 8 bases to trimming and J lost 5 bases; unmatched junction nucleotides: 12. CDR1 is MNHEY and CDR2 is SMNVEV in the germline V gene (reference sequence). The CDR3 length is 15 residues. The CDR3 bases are TGTGCCAGCTCCCCACGAGACAGGGGAGGAGATACGCAGTATTTT. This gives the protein CASSPRDRGGDTQYF.

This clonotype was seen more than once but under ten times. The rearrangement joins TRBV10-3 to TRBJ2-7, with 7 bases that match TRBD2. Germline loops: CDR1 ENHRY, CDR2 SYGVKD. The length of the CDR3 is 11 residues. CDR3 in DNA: TGTGCTTCGGGGGAGGGCTCCGAGCAGTACGTC. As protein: CASGEGSEQYV.